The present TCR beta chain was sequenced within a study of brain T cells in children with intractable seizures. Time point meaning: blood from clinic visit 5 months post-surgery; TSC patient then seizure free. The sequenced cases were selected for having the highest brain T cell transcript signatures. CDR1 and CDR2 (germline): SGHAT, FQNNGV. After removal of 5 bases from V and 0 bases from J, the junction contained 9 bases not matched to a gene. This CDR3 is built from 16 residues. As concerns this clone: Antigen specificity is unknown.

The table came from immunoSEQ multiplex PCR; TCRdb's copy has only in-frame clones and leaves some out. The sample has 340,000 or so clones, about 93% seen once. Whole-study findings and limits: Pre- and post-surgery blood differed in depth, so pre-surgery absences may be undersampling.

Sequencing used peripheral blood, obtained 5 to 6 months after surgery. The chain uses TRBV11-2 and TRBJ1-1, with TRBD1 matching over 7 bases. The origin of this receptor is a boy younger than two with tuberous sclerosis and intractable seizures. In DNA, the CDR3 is TGTGCCAGCAGCCAACGGGACAGCAGCTTGAACACTGAAGCTTTCTTT. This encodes CASSQRDSSLNTEAFF.